One sample yielded the 16 T cell receptor beta chains listed below, sequenced in a study of CD8+ T cells in alopecia areata. RNA was extracted and reverse transcribed into cDNA as the sequencing template. Clones were sequenced by immunoSEQ multiplex PCR, and TCRdb holds only the in-frame ones, with some missing. In the table there are roughly 20,000 clones, more than 60% of which are singletons. CD4+ cells of roughly 5 patients were further sorted as CD25+CD127-. The source material was CD4+ Tregs sorted from blood. Receptor source: a human donor with alopecia areata.

The V and J genes are TRBV5-4 and TRBJ1-2; 7 positions match TRBD1. Germline-derived CDR1 and CDR2 are SGHNT and YYREEE (reference sequence). This CDR3 comprises 12 residues. With V trimmed by 4 bases and J by 4 bases, 1 base remained unmatched. The CDR3 region is CASSRDSYGYTF. CDR3 in DNA: TGTGCCAGCAGCCGGGACAGCTATGGCTACACCTTC.

This sequence joins TRBV29-1 and TRBJ1-1; perhaps TRBD1 as D (5 bases). Looked up from germline, CDR1 is SQVTM and CDR2 is ANQGSEA. The CDR3 length is 15 residues. Trimming took 4 bases from V and 4 from J, leaving 19 bases between them. The CDR3: CSVVRGGGVGTEAFF. The CDR3 nucleotides are TGCAGCGTTGTGCGTGGAGGAGGGGTGGGCACTGAAGCTTTCTTT.

The sample holds one count of this clone. This chain uses TRBV11-2 with TRBJ2-5; tentative D call: TRBD2 (7 bases). Trimming took 5 bases from V and 7 from J, leaving 20 bases between them. The CDR3 spans 15 residues. Germline lookup yields CDR1 SGHAT and CDR2 FQNNGV. CDR3 coding DNA: TGTGCCAGCAGCACCGTCCGGGGGGCTAGGGGGACCCAGTACTTC. It is translated as CASSTVRGARGTQYF.

This clone was counted a few times. The rearrangement joins TRBV28 to TRBJ2-6, with D possibly being TRBD1 (6 bases). V was shortened by 6 bases and J by 2 bases, with 11 bases between the two germline ends. This CDR3 is built from 15 residues. Germline V lookup: CDR1 MDHEN, CDR2 SYDVKM. CDR3: CASRPDSAGANVLTF. The CDR3 DNA is TGTGCCAGCAGACCGGACAGTGCTGGGGCCAACGTCCTGACTTTC.

This sequence joins TRBV2 and TRBJ1-1; 7 bases map to TRBD1. CDR1 SNHLY and CDR2 FYNNEI come from the germline V gene. The CDR3 contains 12 residues. The ends lost 5 bases at V and 8 bases at J; junction bases unmatched: 5. The CDR3 region has the DNA TGTGCCAGCAGTCCCCAGGGGGTGGAAGCTTTCTTT. This sequence encodes CASSPQGVEAFF. Variable domain in full (rest from reference TRBV2 and TRBJ1-1): EPEVTQTPSHQVTQMGQEVILRCVPISNHLYFYWYRQILGQKVEFLVSFYNNEISEKSEIFDDQFSVERPDGSNFTLKIRSTKLEDSAMYFCASSPQGVEAFFGQGTRLTVV.

This clone has just a few counts. The CDR3 is CSARQIVQETQYF. CDR3 sequence (DNA): TGCAGCGCCCGCCAGATAGTCCAAGAGACCCAGTACTTC. The chain joins TRBV29-1 to TRBJ2-5; D gene uncertain. Trimming shortened V by 7 bases and J by 1 base, and 13 bases separated the two germline ends. Germline CDR1 is SQVTM and CDR2 is ANQGSEA. The CDR3 is 13 amino acids. Full variable domain (outside the CDR3, taken from reference TRBV29-1 and TRBJ2-5): SAVISQKPSRDICQRGTSLTIQCQVDSQVTMMFWYRQQPGQSLTLIATANQGSEATYESGFVIDKFPISRPNLTFSTLTVSNMSPEDSSIYLCSARQIVQETQYFGPGTRLLVL.

This clone has only a few counts. CDR3 in amino acids: CASSGDYSNQPQHF. The CDR3 region has the DNA TGTGCCAGCTCAGGGGATTATAGCAATCAGCCCCAGCATTTT. V is TRBV2 and J is TRBJ1-5, with a possible D match to TRBD1 (6 bases). V gave up 8 bases and J gave up 0 bases, with 11 bases separating them. The CDR3 covers 14 residues. Germline V gene data show CDR1 as SNHLY and CDR2 as FYNNEI.

Comments on this clone: At one of its ends the junction is not consistent with the germline gene, which may arise from a read error. This sequence joins TRBV7-9 and TRBJ2-7, with D perhaps matching TRBD1 or TRBD2 (5 bases each). CDR1 and CDR2 from the germline V gene are SEHNR and FQNEAQ (reference sequence). This CDR3 region has 14 residues. This chain's CDR3 is CASTLERGAYEQYF. For the CDR3, the DNA is TGTGCCAGCACCTTAGAAAGAGGGGCATACGAGCAGTACTTC.

The chain links TRBV18 to TRBJ1-6; D unresolved. In germline, CDR1 is KGHSH, CDR2 LQKENI. Trimming pared 4 bases from V and 2 bases from J, leaving 6 bases between. The CDR3 extends over 14 amino acids. CDR3 nucleotide sequence: TGTGCCAGCTCACTACGGGCCTATAATTCACCCCTCCACTTT. Translating it yields CASSLRAYNSPLHF.

The V gene is TRBV6-5, the J gene TRBJ1-3; D remains ambiguous. The V gene lost 7 bases and the J gene lost 2 bases, with 12 bases spanning the gap. The CDR3 runs 14 residues. CDR1 and CDR2 from the germline V gene are MNHEY and SVGAGI. The CDR3 region has the DNA TGTGCCAGCACAAACGGGTGGACTGGAAACACCATATATTTT. As protein: CASTNGWTGNTIYF.

The chain is built from TRBV4-3 and TRBJ2-7; unclear D gene. Germline V gene data show CDR1 as LGHNA and CDR2 as YSLEER. The CDR3 covers 13 residues. Trimming took off 0 bases at V and 1 base at J, with 4 bases between the two ends. CDR3 in DNA: TGCGCCAGCAGCCAAGATAAGTCCTACGAGCAGTACTTC. This gives the protein CASSQDKSYEQYF.

The V call is TRBV29-1, the J call TRBJ2-1; 11 nucleotides align to TRBD2. Germline-derived CDR1 and CDR2 are SQVTM and ANQGSEA. Trimming took 5 bases from V and 0 from J; bases not matched to a gene: 12. CDR3 length: 18 amino acids. In nucleotides, the CDR3 is TGCAGCGTTCGGACCGGGACTAGCGGATTTAGCTCCTACAATGAGCAGTTCTTC. Translation gives CSVRTGTSGFSSYNEQFF.

Only a few counts were recorded for this clone. The CDR3, as DNA: TGTGCCAGCACCCCCGGGGGTGGCAAAAACATTCAGTACTTC. Translated: CASTPGGGKNIQYF. This chain links TRBV2 with TRBJ2-4, with a weak D call TRBD2 (6 bases). Germline V gene data show CDR1 as SNHLY and CDR2 as FYNNEI. Trimming pared 7 bases from V and 3 bases from J, leaving 13 bases between. The CDR3 contains 14 residues.

This clone has a handful of counts. CDR3 bases: TGTGCCAGCAGCCCCAACTCGGGACGGCCGATAGCCAAAAACATTCAGTACTTC. It yields the protein CASSPNSGRPIAKNIQYF. V gene TRBV7-9 combines with J gene TRBJ2-4; D is tentatively TRBD1 or TRBD2 (5 bases each). Trimming shortened V by 5 bases and J by 0 bases, and 20 bases separated the two germline ends. CDR1 and CDR2 (germline): SEHNR, FQNEAQ (reference sequence). The CDR3 loop spans 18 amino acids.

This clone was observed a handful of times. V usage is TRBV5-4 and J usage is TRBJ1-1, with D hard to call. Germline CDR1 SGHNT, CDR2 YYREEE (reference sequence). The CDR3 is 13 amino acids. V was pared by 4 bases and J by 8 bases, with 15 bases between. The CDR3 here is CASSQDRLTEAFF. The CDR3 DNA sequence: TGTGCCAGCAGCCAGGATAGATTGACCGAAGCTTTCTTT.

Concerning this clone itself: Likely a read error: the CDR3 ends without its conserved phenylalanine or tryptophan. This sequence joins TRBV5-1 and TRBJ2-3; D is ambiguous. The CDR3 spans 13 residues. V lost 2 bases and J lost 4, with 8 bases in between. In germline, CDR1 is SGHRS, CDR2 YFSETQ. The CDR3 spells CASSFVEPDTQYL. The CDR3 bases are TGCGCCAGCAGCTTTGTTGAGCCAGATACGCAGTATCTT.